This T cell receptor beta chain originates from a study of graft-versus-host responses after intestinal transplantation. Whole-study context: Each transplant was multivisceral, liver-intestinal, or isolated intestinal. Induction using anti-thymocyte globulin, followed by tacrolimus and steroids for roughly 3 years, was given to all recipients.

Germline V gene data show CDR1 as SGHAT and CDR2 as FQNNGV. V lost 5 bases and J lost 1; bases outside the gene matches: 8. This CDR3 comprises 16 residues. This clone has only one observation. Its antigen is undetermined. Sequenced by immunoSEQ multiplex PCR; TCRdb stores in-frame clones only, minus some. Among some 110,000 clones listed, more than 80% were seen once. The clonotype was recovered from a human donor who was the organ donor for an intestinal transplant. The chain is built from TRBV11-2 and TRBJ2-1, with TRBD2 matching over 7 bases. Material: unstimulated CD4+ T cells sorted from spleen or lymph node cells, obtained before transplant. The CDR3 reads CASSALAALSYNEQFF. The CDR3, as DNA: TGTGCCAGCAGCGCCCTAGCGGCCCTGTCCTACAATGAGCAGTTCTTC.